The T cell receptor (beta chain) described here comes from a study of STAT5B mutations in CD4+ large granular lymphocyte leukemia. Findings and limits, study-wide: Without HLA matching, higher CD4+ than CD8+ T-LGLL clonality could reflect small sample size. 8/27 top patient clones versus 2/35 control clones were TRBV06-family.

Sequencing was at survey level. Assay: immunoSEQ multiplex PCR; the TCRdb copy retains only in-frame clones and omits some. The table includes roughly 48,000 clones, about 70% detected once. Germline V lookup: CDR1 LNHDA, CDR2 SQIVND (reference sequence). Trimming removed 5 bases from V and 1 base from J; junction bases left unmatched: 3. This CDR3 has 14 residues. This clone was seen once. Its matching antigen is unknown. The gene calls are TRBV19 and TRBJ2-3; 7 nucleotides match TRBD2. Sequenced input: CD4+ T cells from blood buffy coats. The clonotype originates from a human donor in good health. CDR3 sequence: CASSLAGGTDTQYF. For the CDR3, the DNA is TGTGCCAGTAGTCTGGCGGGGGGCACAGATACGCAGTATTTT.